Below, 29 T cell receptor beta chains from the same sample are listed, as sequenced in a study of human T cells and chemical hapten exposure. TCRdb redid the calling of the RACE reads with MiXCR, one entry per CDR3 protein. The data contain 65,000 to 95,000 distinct CDR3 sequences, 8.5% to 9.5% of them singletons. Indicated time point: healthy volunteer bleed at 6 weeks. Total RNA was extracted from unfractionated whole blood. The sequencing input was whole blood. All receptors derive from a female donor in good health. Some clones in this sample may be carry-over from other donors' samples.

The chain couples TRBV5-1 to TRBJ2-7, with a possible D match to TRBD1 (5 bases). Germline CDR1 reads SGHRS; CDR2 reads YFSETQ. Deletions cut 0 bases from V and 5 bases from J, with 12 bases between. This CDR3 is built from 14 residues. The CDR3 protein is CASSLGAQGDEQYF. CDR3 DNA: TGCGCCAGCAGCTTGGGCGCGCAGGGCGACGAGCAGTACTTC.

The chain has TRBV6-5 and TRBJ1-2; TRBD1 matches at 7 bases. V was clipped by 6 bases and J by 8 bases; unmatched bases: 18. The V gene's germline CDR1 is MNHEY and CDR2 SVGAGI. This CDR3 is built from 16 residues. The CDR3 region has the DNA TGTGCCAGCAGCCACTTCCGAAATACAGGGGTAGGAGGCTACACCTTC. It translates to CASSHFRNTGVGGYTF.

This clonotype was found a few times. The V and J genes are TRBV20-1 and TRBJ2-2; TRBD1 might be the D (6 bases). The CDR3 length is 15 residues. The V end was cut by 4 bases, the J end by 0 bases, with 12 bases between. Germline V CDR1 and CDR2: DFQATT, SNEGSKA (reference sequence). The CDR3 loop reads CSAIAGAANTGELFF. DNA of the CDR3: TGCAGTGCTATTGCAGGGGCAGCGAACACCGGGGAGCTGTTTTTT.

V usage is TRBV12-3 or TRBV12-4 and J usage is TRBJ1-1; no definite D call. V dropped 1 base and J dropped 3 bases, with 12 bases sitting between them. The CDR3 sequence is 15 residues long. The CDR3 DNA is TGTGCCAGCAGTTTAGGAGCGGGTTTGGACACTGAAGCTTTCTTT. This encodes CASSLGAGLDTEAFF.

This clonotype came up many times. The V gene is TRBV6-2 or TRBV6-3, the J gene TRBJ1-1, with D possibly matching TRBD1 (6 bases). Germline loops: CDR1 MNHEY, CDR2 SVGEGT. This CDR3 region has 13 residues. Trimming cost V 7 bases and J 4 bases, with 13 bases left between them. The CDR3: CASIQGMSTEAFF. CDR3 coding DNA: TGTGCCAGCATACAGGGAATGAGCACTGAAGCTTTCTTT.

This clonotype was counted only a few times. The V gene is TRBV12-3 or TRBV12-4, the J gene TRBJ1-5, with D perhaps matching TRBD1 (5 bases). This CDR3 contains 14 residues. V was cut by 3 bases and J by 3 bases, with 9 bases left in between. The CDR3 region is CASSFRQTNQPQHF. CDR3 nucleotide sequence: TGTGCCAGCAGTTTTCGACAGACCAATCAGCCCCAGCATTTT.

This clonotype was detected ten times or more. The V gene is TRBV4-1, the J gene TRBJ1-2; D call uncertain. Germline CDR1 MGHRA, CDR2 YSYEKL. V lost 5 bases and J 6 bases, leaving 13 bases between the germline ends. CDR3 size: 13 residues. CDR3 sequence: CASSVPGGDGYTF. CDR3 nucleotides: TGCGCCAGCAGCGTCCCAGGTGGGGATGGCTACACCTTC.

This clonotype showed up many times. The rearrangement uses TRBV10-2 and TRBJ1-6, with 9 bases matching TRBD1. The CDR3 runs 13 residues. In germline, CDR1 is WSHSY, CDR2 SAAADI. V lost 0 bases and J lost 13; bases outside the gene matches: 1. The CDR3 is CASSESQGAPLHF. The CDR3 coding sequence is TGCGCCAGCAGTGAGTCACAGGGGGCCCCCCTCCACTTT.

The V gene is TRBV6-5, the J gene TRBJ1-6; 8 bases map to TRBD1. The CDR3 covers 16 residues. V lost 9 bases and J lost 5; bases outside the gene matches: 12. CDR1 is MNHEY, CDR2 SVGAGI, per germline. The CDR3 reads CASSRQGRVDNSPLHF. The CDR3 DNA follows: TGTGCCAGTTCTAGACAGGGGAGAGTAGATAATTCACCCCTCCACTTT.

The chain links TRBV6-5 to TRBJ2-7; D ambiguous. The CDR3 runs to 15 residues. Trimming took 2 bases from V and 5 from J, leaving 16 bases between them. Germline V gives CDR1 MNHEY, CDR2 SVGAGI. The CDR3 DNA reads TGTGCCAGCAGTTACCAAAAAGGACGAGCTGACGAGCAGTACTTC. It codes for CASSYQKGRADEQYF.

This clonotype was found a few times. V is TRBV11-2 and J is TRBJ2-3; D perhaps matches TRBD2 (5 bases). The germline V gene has CDR1 SGHAT and CDR2 FQNNGV. The V and J ends lost 5 bases and 1 base respectively, with 16 bases between them. The CDR3 spans 16 residues. CDR3 in DNA: TGTGCCAGCAGCCGGCGGAAGAACGGGGGCACAGATACGCAGTATTTT. Its protein is CASSRRKNGGTDTQYF.

On this clonotype itself: One junction end disagrees with the germline gene, perhaps due to a read error. This sequence joins TRBV6-1 and TRBJ1-5, with D unresolved. Germline CDR1 and CDR2: MNHNS and SASEGT. The CDR3 totals 13 residues. Here the CDR3 reads CASSEGPGRPQNF. Here the CDR3 DNA reads TGTGCCAGCAGTGAAGGCCCGGGCAGGCCCCAGAATTTT.

This clonotype was found a few times. This chain joins TRBV5-4 and TRBJ2-4; 8 bases fit TRBD1. The CDR3 runs to 16 residues. Germline-derived CDR1 and CDR2 are SGHNT and YYREEE (reference sequence). Trimming at V came to 1 base and at J to 7 bases, leaving 10 bases not matched to a gene. CDR3 sequence: CASSLSAGGEGNIQYF. DNA for the CDR3: TGTGCCAGCAGCTTGTCGGCAGGGGGCGAAGGGAACATTCAGTACTTC.

This clonotype has only a few counts. The J gene is TRBJ1-4, the V gene TRBV2; a weak D match, TRBD1 (5 bases). The CDR3 is made up of 14 amino acids. The germline CDR1 and CDR2 sequences are SNHLY and FYNNEI. V dropped 8 bases and J dropped 2 bases, with 12 bases sitting between them. CDR3 loop: CASFGGTTNEKLFF. The CDR3 nucleotides read TGTGCCAGCTTTGGGGGAACGACTAATGAAAAACTGTTTTTT.

This clonotype was detected many times. CDR3 sequence: CASSFATGGSTDTQYF. The CDR3 DNA reads as TGCGCCAGCAGCTTCGCCACAGGGGGCAGCACAGATACGCAGTATTTT. This chain joins TRBV5-1 and TRBJ2-3; TRBD1 agrees at 9 bases. There are 16 residues in the CDR3. Germline CDR1 is SGHRS and CDR2 is YFSETQ. V was pared by 2 bases and J by 0 bases, with 4 bases of the junction left unmatched.

This clonotype was seen ten or more times. This chain connects TRBV6-5 to TRBJ2-3; 8 bases map to TRBD1. V was pared by 2 bases and J by 0 bases, with 1 base of the junction left unmatched. Germline V gene lookup returns CDR1 MNHEY and CDR2 SVGAGI. The CDR3 consists of 15 residues. The CDR3 bases are TGTGCCAGCAGTTACACAGGGGGGAGCACAGATACGCAGTATTTT. It is translated as CASSYTGGSTDTQYF.

The V call is TRBV20-1, the J call TRBJ1-2; D unresolved. Germline values: CDR1 DFQATT, CDR2 SNEGSKA (reference sequence). V was pared by 3 bases and J by 4 bases, with 21 bases between. The CDR3 is made up of 16 amino acids. In nucleotides, the CDR3 is TGCAGTGCTAGGAACACTTACAGAGATCGATCCTATGGCTACACCTTC. Translating gives CSARNTYRDRSYGYTF.

This clonotype occurred a few times. This CDR3 reads CAGWRVRDEQFF. In DNA, the CDR3 is TGTGCCGGCTGGAGGGTACGGGATGAGCAGTTCTTC. The rearrangement uses TRBV7-9 and TRBJ2-1; possibly TRBD2 for D (6 bases). V shed 11 bases and J shed 8 bases, with 16 bases lying between them. Germline CDR1 SEHNR, CDR2 FQNEAQ (reference sequence). CDR3 length: 12 amino acids.

This clonotype was observed a few times. V is TRBV4-2 and J is TRBJ1-5; the match to TRBD1 covers 9 bases. The CDR3 is 15 residues long. The germline gives CDR1 LGHNA, CDR2 YNFKEQ. The V gene end was trimmed by 3 bases and the J gene end by 4 bases; junction bases not matched to a gene: 4. In DNA form, the CDR3 reads TGTGCCAGCAGCCACGTAGGACAGGGGAATCAGCCCCAGCATTTT. It is translated as CASSHVGQGNQPQHF.

This clonotype turned up a few times. The chain is built from TRBV5-1 and TRBJ2-2; no definite D call. The CDR3 runs 15 residues. Per germline, CDR1 SGHRS and CDR2 YFSETQ. V was cut by 1 base and J by 5 bases, with 12 bases left in between. The CDR3 bases are TGCGCCAGCAGCTTGTTAAGCTCAGTAACCGGGGAGCTGTTTTTT. This translates into CASSLLSSVTGELFF.

The chain is built from TRBV10-3 and TRBJ1-4, with 7 positions matching TRBD1. Germline V CDR1 and CDR2: ENHRY, SYGVKD. This CDR3 is 18 amino acids long. With V trimmed by 3 bases and J by 6 bases, 16 bases remained unmatched. CDR3 DNA sequence: TGTGCCATCAGTGATCCGGGACAGCTGGGTTTGGGAGATGAAAAACTGTTTTTT. The encoded protein is CAISDPGQLGLGDEKLFF.

There are many counts of this clonotype. The genes are TRBV3-1 and TRBJ1-2; 8 bases match TRBD1. Germline V gene sequence: CDR1 LGHDT, CDR2 YNNKEL (reference sequence). CDR3 length: 16 residues. J was trimmed by 6 bases and V by 2 bases; bases with no gene match: 11. As DNA, the CDR3 is TGTGCCAGCAGCCAAAATGGCGGCAGGGGGCATCATGGCTACACCTTC. Amino acid sequence: CASSQNGGRGHHGYTF.

This clonotype came up many times. The chain employs TRBV12-3 or TRBV12-4 and TRBJ1-6, with D unresolved. V lost 7 bases and J 8 bases, leaving 12 bases between the germline ends. The CDR3 sequence is 13 residues long. The CDR3 loop reads CASNGQLDSPLHF. For the CDR3, the DNA is TGTGCCAGCAACGGGCAGCTAGATTCACCCCTCCACTTT.

This clonotype was found a few times. The chain carries TRBV29-1 and TRBJ2-3; 10 nucleotides match TRBD2. The CDR3 contains 14 residues. V shed 6 bases and J 3 bases; nucleotides not matched to a gene: 6. The germline V gene has CDR1 SQVTM and CDR2 ANQGSEA. CDR3 sequence reads: CSVLGAGGTDTQYF. CDR3 sequence (DNA): TGCAGCGTGCTGGGAGCGGGGGGGACAGATACGCAGTATTTT.

This clonotype is medium-sized. This chain uses TRBV27 with TRBJ2-1, with 8 bases fitting TRBD2. From germline, CDR1 is MNHEY and CDR2 SMNVEV (reference sequence). The CDR3 is made up of 18 amino acids. The ends lost 4 bases at V and 0 bases at J; junction bases unmatched: 11. CDR3 amino acids: CASSYQGGGTSSYNEQFF. CDR3 DNA: TGTGCCAGCAGTTACCAGGGCGGGGGGACTTCCTCCTACAATGAGCAGTTCTTC.

There are a few counts of this clonotype. The chain has TRBV30 and TRBJ1-1; D gene unclear. Looked up from germline, CDR1 is GTSNPN and CDR2 is SVGIG (reference sequence). There are 14 residues in the CDR3. The ends were cut back, 5 bases at V and 0 bases at J, with 13 bases in the middle. The CDR3 here is CAWDLGRLNTEAFF. CDR3 nucleotide sequence: TGTGCCTGGGACCTAGGACGTTTGAACACTGAAGCTTTCTTT.

Remarks on this clonotype: This may be a read error, as it is one base from a much larger clone. V and J are TRBV28 and TRBJ1-5; 7 bases line up with TRBD1. The CDR3 runs 15 residues. Germline V lookup: CDR1 MDHEN, CDR2 SYDVKM. The V and J ends lost 6 bases and 9 bases, in that order; junction bases with no gene match: 14. The CDR3 DNA sequence: TGTGCCAGCAGGAACCGGGACAGTCGTACCCGGCCCCAGCATTTT. It encodes CASRNRDSRTRPQHF.

V gene TRBV12-3 or TRBV12-4 combines with J gene TRBJ1-1; possible D gene TRBD1, 5 bases. V shed 5 bases and J shed 2 bases, with 15 bases lying between them. The CDR3 is 15 amino acids. CDR3 in amino acids: CASSLHGGLNTEAFF. CDR3 DNA sequence: TGTGCCAGCAGTCTCCATGGGGGTCTCAACACTGAAGCTTTCTTT.

At least ten counts were recorded for this clonotype. V and J are TRBV10-3 and TRBJ1-5; weak D call: TRBD1 (6 bases). Per the germline V gene, CDR1 is ENHRY and CDR2 is SYGVKD. This CDR3 has 19 residues. Trimming left V 0 bases short and J 0 bases short, with 18 bases between. CDR3 in amino acids: CAISESLQGGVNSNQPQHF. The CDR3 region has the DNA TGTGCCATCAGTGAGTCCCTACAGGGCGGTGTGAATAGCAATCAGCCCCAGCATTTT.